Reported below is one TCR beta chain. The V gene's germline CDR1 is LGHNA and CDR2 YNFKEQ. With V trimmed by 2 bases and J by 4 bases, 2 bases remained unmatched. This CDR3 contains 15 residues. This entry belongs to a study of PD-L1 blockade in urothelial cancer. Described time point: peripheral blood 6 weeks after treatment start. TCRdb's copy holds only in-frame clones and misses some; the assay was immunoSEQ multiplex PCR. The sample records around 110,000 clones, around 89% being singletons. The genes are TRBV4-2 and TRBJ2-1, with 10 bases identical to TRBD2. The receptor comes from a man aged 55 to 70 with urothelial cancer. This sample comprised PBMCs, obtained around atezolizumab (anti-PD-L1) treatment. The CDR3 is CASSQRTSGYNEQFF. CDR3 nucleotides: TGTGCCAGCAGCCAAAGGACTAGCGGATACAATGAGCAGTTCTTC.